One and the same sample provided the 30 T cell receptor beta chains below, sequenced in a study of blood T cell repertoires in COVID-19. Sequencing used immunoSEQ multiplex PCR; TCRdb keeps in-frame clones, though not all of them. The table lists tens of thousands of clones, 90% of them singletons. Sequencing was carried out using peripheral blood. The receptors come from a man between 60 and 75 years old with active or convalescent COVID-19.

V is TRBV29-1 and J is TRBJ2-7; 9 bases are shared with TRBD1. The trim removed 7 bases at V and 3 bases at J, leaving 7 bases unmatched. Germline CDR1 and CDR2: SQVTM and ANQGSEA. The CDR3 is 13 amino acids. The CDR3 DNA reads TGCAGCGGCTCCGGGACAGGGCGCTACGAGCAGTACTTC. Its protein is CSGSGTGRYEQYF.

The CDR3 is CASSSQGDINTGELFF. The CDR3 nucleotides are TGTGCCAGCAGTTCACAGGGTGATATTAACACCGGGGAGCTGTTTTTT. The chain uses TRBV6-5 and TRBJ2-2; tentatively, D is TRBD1 (6 bases). The CDR3 is 16 residues long. V was shortened by 4 bases and J by 2 bases, with 14 bases between the two germline ends. Per germline, CDR1 MNHEY and CDR2 SVGAGI.

This rearrangement joins TRBV28 to TRBJ1-5, with TRBD1 identical over 7 bases. Trimming removed 2 bases from V and 7 bases from J; junction bases left unmatched: 2. This CDR3 region has 13 residues. CDR1 and CDR2 (germline): MDHEN, SYDVKM. CDR3 region: CASSLTGEQPQHF. The CDR3 DNA reads TGTGCCAGCAGTTTAACAGGGGAACAGCCCCAGCATTTT.

This clone appeared many times. This sequence joins TRBV28 and TRBJ2-7; 11 bases match TRBD2. Germline-derived CDR1 and CDR2 are MDHEN and SYDVKM. V shed 4 bases and J 3 bases; nucleotides not matched to a gene: 11. The CDR3 covers 17 residues. Here the CDR3 reads CASSSSRLAGNHYEQYF. In nucleotides, the CDR3 is TGTGCCAGCAGTTCGAGCCGACTAGCGGGAAACCACTACGAGCAGTACTTC.

The chain links TRBV21-1 to TRBJ2-1; the table's D call of TRBD1 was not tested on the DNA. TRBV21-1 is shown as a pseudogene. The CDR3 consists of 15 residues. CDR3: CASSIRGSPYNEQFF. CDR3 in DNA: TGTGCCAGCAGCATTAGGGGCTCACCTTACAATGAGCAGTTCTTC.

The chain carries TRBV20-1 and TRBJ1-1; no clear D gene. The CDR3 has 11 residues. Trimming stripped 6 bases from V and 3 bases from J, with 8 bases between. Per germline, CDR1 DFQATT and CDR2 SNEGSKA (reference sequence). Here the CDR3 reads CSATEHTEAFF. The CDR3 DNA reads as TGCAGTGCCACTGAGCACACTGAAGCTTTCTTT.

J is TRBJ1-3 and V is TRBV28; D possibly corresponds to TRBD1 (5 bases). Trimming pared 6 bases from V and 2 bases from J, leaving 17 bases between. Germline V gene sequence: CDR1 MDHEN, CDR2 SYDVKM. This CDR3 contains 16 residues. The DNA for the CDR3 is TGTGCCAGCAGCACTAGCACCGGGGGAACTGGAAACACCATATATTTT. Its translation is CASSTSTGGTGNTIYF.

Comment on this clone: One junction end does not reproduce the germline sequence, and a read error may be involved. The gene calls are TRBV7-9 and TRBJ1-2, with D perhaps matching TRBD1 (5 bases). The CDR3 has 15 amino acids. Per germline, CDR1 SEHNR and CDR2 FQNEAQ (reference sequence). The CDR3 is CASRLAGGTNYGYTF. The CDR3 DNA reads TGTGCCAGCAGATTAGCCGGGGGGACTAACTATGGCTACACCTTC.

The rearrangement uses TRBV9 and TRBJ1-1; 8 positions agree with TRBD1. CDR1 is SGDLS, CDR2 YYNGEE, per germline. This CDR3 is built from 16 residues. The V gene end was trimmed by 4 bases and the J gene end by 3 bases; junction bases not matched to a gene: 11. CDR3 DNA sequence: TGTGCCAGCAGCCACACCCAGGGGGCGTCGGACACTGAAGCTTTCTTT. Encoded protein: CASSHTQGASDTEAFF. The full variable domain, with the rest looked up from reference TRBV9 and TRBJ1-1, is DSGVTQTPKHLITATGQRVTLRCSPRSGDLSVYWYQQSLDQGLQFLIQYYNGEERAKGNILERFSAQQFPDLHSELNLSSLELGDSALYFCASSHTQGASDTEAFFGQGTRLTVV.

This sequence joins TRBV7-2 and TRBJ2-3, with unresolved D. Germline V gene lookup returns CDR1 SGHTA and CDR2 FQGNSA. The V gene lost 1 base and the J gene lost 3 bases, with 5 bases spanning the gap. This CDR3 comprises 13 residues. The chain's CDR3 is CASSLERTDTQYF. The DNA of the CDR3 is TGTGCCAGCAGCTTAGAGAGAACAGATACGCAGTATTTT.

The CDR3 loop reads CAWRESGTGFTGELFF. CDR3 nucleotides: TGTGCCTGGAGGGAATCCGGGACAGGGTTCACCGGGGAGCTGTTTTTT. The chain couples TRBV30 to TRBJ2-2; 9 positions match TRBD1. The CDR3 length is 16 residues. J lost 4 bases, V lost 3 bases, and 9 bases had no gene match. In germline, CDR1 is GTSNPN, CDR2 SVGIG (reference sequence).

The V and J genes are TRBV28 and TRBJ2-6; D is unclear. The CDR3 spans 15 residues. V was cut by 5 bases and J by 2 bases, with 10 bases left in between. CDR1 is MDHEN, CDR2 SYDVKM, per germline. Written as DNA, the CDR3 is TGTGCCAGCAGTCGCAGTGAGGCTGGGGCCAACGTCCTGACTTTC. It is translated as CASSRSEAGANVLTF.

V usage is TRBV5-1 and J usage is TRBJ1-1, with 11 bases lining up with TRBD1. The junction had 14 bases not matched to a gene; V was cut back by 4 bases and J by 3 bases. Germline loops: CDR1 SGHRS, CDR2 YFSETQ. CDR3 size: 18 residues. CDR3 in DNA: TGCGCCAGCAGCCCACCGCCCGGGACAGGGGGGTCGCACACTGAAGCTTTCTTT. This encodes CASSPPPGTGGSHTEAFF.

This clone was detected only once. The DNA for the CDR3 is TGTGCCAGCAGCTTGCTAGCGGCCTCCTCCTACGAGCAGTACTTC. The encoded protein is CASSLLAASSYEQYF. The rearrangement links TRBV11-1 to TRBJ2-7; 7 bases align to TRBD2. The CDR3 sequence is 15 residues long. The junction had 5 bases not matched to a gene; V was cut back by 3 bases and J by 0 bases. The germline V gene encodes CDR1 SGHAT and CDR2 FQDESV (reference sequence).

The rearrangement links TRBV5-6 to TRBJ2-7; the match to TRBD2 covers 11 bases. Germline V CDR1 and CDR2: SGHDT, YYEEEE. J lost 2 bases, V lost 4 bases, and 11 bases had no gene match. The length of the CDR3 is 17 residues. The CDR3: CASSVGSGLADTYEQYF. The CDR3 DNA reads as TGTGCCAGCAGCGTGGGTTCGGGACTAGCGGACACCTACGAGCAGTACTTC.

V gene TRBV24-1 combines with J gene TRBJ2-6, with D perhaps matching TRBD1 (6 bases). The V gene lost 5 bases and the J gene lost 1 base, with 17 bases spanning the gap. The germline CDR1 and CDR2 sequences are KGHDR and SFDVKD. The CDR3 is made up of 18 amino acids. Here the CDR3 reads CATSGNRERPSGANVLTF. DNA of the CDR3: TGTGCCACCAGTGGAAACAGGGAAAGGCCGTCTGGGGCCAACGTCCTGACTTTC.

In its sample, this clone was seen a few times. The chain employs TRBV9 and TRBJ2-7, with 8 bases aligning to TRBD1. The CDR3 is 15 amino acids. The J segment lost 5 bases and the V segment lost 0 bases, leaving 7 bases of the junction unmatched. Germline V gene data show CDR1 as SGDLS and CDR2 as YYNGEE. CDR3 sequence: CASSVGLDRADEQYF. Here the CDR3 DNA reads TGTGCCAGCAGCGTAGGACTGGACAGGGCGGACGAGCAGTACTTC. Filled out from reference TRBV9 and TRBJ2-7, the complete variable domain reads DSGVTQTPKHLITATGQRVTLRCSPRSGDLSVYWYQQSLDQGLQFLIQYYNGEERAKGNILERFSAQQFPDLHSELNLSSLELGDSALYFCASSVGLDRADEQYFGPGTRLTVT.

The CDR3 sequence: CASSLRTGGTSGIYEQYF. CDR3 sequence (DNA): TGTGCCAGCAGCTTAAGGACTGGGGGGACTAGCGGAATCTACGAGCAGTACTTC. V is TRBV7-2 and J is TRBJ2-7, with TRBD2 identical over 11 bases. The length of the CDR3 is 18 residues. V trimming: 2 bases; J trimming: 3 bases; junction bases outside the gene matches: 12. CDR1 SGHTA and CDR2 FQGNSA come from the germline V gene.

This chain uses TRBV7-2 with TRBJ2-7; a weak D match, TRBD1 (6 bases). In germline, CDR1 is SGHTA, CDR2 FQGNSA. V was shortened by 2 bases and J by 4 bases, with 12 bases between the two germline ends. This CDR3 is 14 amino acids long. The CDR3 sequence is CASSLQGLSYEQYF. CDR3 nucleotide sequence: TGTGCCAGCAGCTTACAGGGGCTCTCTTACGAGCAGTACTTC.

This clone appeared once. At the DNA level, this CDR3 is encoded by other sequences in the same sample as well. This sequence joins TRBV4-3 and TRBJ1-2; unclear D gene. Germline values: CDR1 LGHNA, CDR2 YSLEER. V dropped 0 bases and J dropped 1 base, with 3 bases sitting between them. The CDR3 extends over 13 amino acids. CDR3 coding DNA: TGCGCCAGCAGCCAAGACCTTAACTATGGCTACACCTTC. It is translated as CASSQDLNYGYTF.

This clone was observed a single time. This chain links TRBV9 with TRBJ2-7; 8 bases fit TRBD1. This CDR3 is built from 14 residues. V lost 0 bases to trimming and J lost 2 bases; unmatched junction nucleotides: 1. CDR1 and CDR2 from the germline V gene are SGDLS and YYNGEE. The DNA of the CDR3 is TGTGCCAGCAGCGTAGGGACAGGGCCCTACGAGCAGTACTTC. Protein product: CASSVGTGPYEQYF.

This chain links TRBV5-4 with TRBJ1-1; D is perhaps TRBD1 (5 bases). Trimming took off 4 bases at V and 2 bases at J, with 21 bases between the two ends. Germline values: CDR1 SGHNT, CDR2 YYREEE (reference sequence). The CDR3 loop spans 17 amino acids. CDR3 region: CASSVAGRGTVNTEAFF. CDR3 DNA: TGTGCCAGCAGCGTAGCGGGCAGAGGGACGGTTAACACTGAAGCTTTCTTT.

This chain links TRBV19 with TRBJ2-1; 15 positions match TRBD2. Germline CDR1 is LNHDA and CDR2 is SQIVND (reference sequence). Unmatched junction bases numbered 7, after V lost 3 bases and J lost 7 bases. This CDR3 is 17 amino acids long. CDR3 DNA sequence: TGTGCCAGTAGTATTTTGTTCGGGACTAGCGGGAGGAATGAGCAGTTCTTC. Translating gives CASSILFGTSGRNEQFF.

The rearrangement links TRBV5-8 to TRBJ1-6, with 7 bases identical to TRBD1. In germline, CDR1 is SGHTS, CDR2 YDEGEE. There are 16 residues in the CDR3. Unmatched junction bases numbered 9, after V lost 2 bases and J lost 7 bases. DNA for the CDR3: TGTGCCAGCAGCTTTCGTCGGGACAGCTTAAATTCACCCCTCCACTTT. Translating gives CASSFRRDSLNSPLHF.

The V and J genes are TRBV6-5 and TRBJ1-1, with D maybe TRBD1 (6 bases). Germline V CDR1 and CDR2: MNHEY, SVGAGI. V was shortened by 0 bases and J by 3 bases, with 14 bases between the two germline ends. CDR3 size: 16 residues. CDR3 DNA: TGTGCCAGCAGTTACTCGGGGACACGGAAGTACACTGAAGCTTTCTTT. This codes for CASSYSGTRKYTEAFF.

The J gene is TRBJ1-6, the V gene TRBV7-2; 7 positions match TRBD1. Trimming took 5 bases from V and 7 from J; bases not matched to a gene: 11. The germline V gene has CDR1 SGHTA and CDR2 FQGNSA. The CDR3 has 16 amino acids. The CDR3 protein is CASSLIDRAGNSPLHF. The CDR3 nucleotides read TGTGCCAGCAGCCTGATTGACAGGGCTGGCAATTCACCCCTCCACTTT.

This chain uses TRBV4-2 with TRBJ1-4; D gene unclear. V was cut by 5 bases and J by 2 bases, with 12 bases left in between. Germline CDR1 reads LGHNA; CDR2 reads YNFKEQ. The CDR3 has 15 residues. Here the CDR3 DNA reads TGTGCCAGCAGCGCCCAGAGGGCGACTAATGAAAAACTGTTTTTT. It is translated as CASSAQRATNEKLFF.

This clone was counted once. The chain has TRBV2 and TRBJ1-5; D ambiguous. The germline V and J ends were trimmed by 7 bases and 9 bases, with 16 bases remaining between them. This CDR3 is built from 13 residues. The germline CDR1 and CDR2 sequences are SNHLY and FYNNEI. The CDR3 loop is CASTETGNRPQHF. Written as DNA, the CDR3 is TGTGCCAGCACTGAGACCGGGAACCGGCCCCAGCATTTT.

The chain uses TRBV19 and TRBJ1-5; 9 positions match TRBD1. CDR1 and CDR2 from the germline V gene are LNHDA and SQIVND (reference sequence). Trimming removed 4 bases from V and 0 bases from J; junction bases left unmatched: 7. The CDR3 contains 17 residues. The CDR3: CASSNRQGGNSNQPQHF. The CDR3 DNA reads TGTGCCAGTAGTAACCGACAGGGGGGAAATAGCAATCAGCCCCAGCATTTT. The complete variable domain, with remaining parts taken from reference TRBV19 and TRBJ1-5, reads DGGITQSPKYLFRKEGQNVTLSCEQNLNHDAMYWYRQDPGQGLRLIYYSQIVNDFQKGDIAEGYSVSREKKESFPLTVTSAQKNPTAFYLCASSNRQGGNSNQPQHFGDGTRLSIL.

The gene calls are TRBV3-1 (or the pseudogene TRBV3-2) and TRBJ2-1; 8 positions match TRBD2. This CDR3 spans 16 amino acids. V was pared by 3 bases and J by 0 bases, with 4 bases of the junction left unmatched. CDR1 is LGHDT, CDR2 YNNKEL, per germline (reference sequence). The CDR3 here is CASSQRSGSSYNEQFF. DNA for the CDR3: TGTGCCAGCAGCCAGAGAAGCGGGAGCTCCTACAATGAGCAGTTCTTC.